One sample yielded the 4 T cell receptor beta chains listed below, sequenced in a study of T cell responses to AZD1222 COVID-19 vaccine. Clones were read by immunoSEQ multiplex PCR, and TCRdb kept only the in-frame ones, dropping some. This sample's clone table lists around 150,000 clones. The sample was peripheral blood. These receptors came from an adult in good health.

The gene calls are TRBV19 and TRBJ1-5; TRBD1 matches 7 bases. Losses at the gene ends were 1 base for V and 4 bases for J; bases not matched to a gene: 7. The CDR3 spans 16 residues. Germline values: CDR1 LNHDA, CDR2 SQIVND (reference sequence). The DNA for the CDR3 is TGTGCCAGTAGTATAGCAGGGGACAGCAGGAATCAGCCCCAGCATTTT. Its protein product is CASSIAGDSRNQPQHF.

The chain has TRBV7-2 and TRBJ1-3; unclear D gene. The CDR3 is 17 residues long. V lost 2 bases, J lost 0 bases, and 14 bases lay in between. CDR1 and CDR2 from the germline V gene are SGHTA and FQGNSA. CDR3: CASSLTSTASSGNTIYF. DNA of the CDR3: TGTGCCAGCAGCTTAACATCCACCGCGAGCTCTGGAAACACCATATATTTT.

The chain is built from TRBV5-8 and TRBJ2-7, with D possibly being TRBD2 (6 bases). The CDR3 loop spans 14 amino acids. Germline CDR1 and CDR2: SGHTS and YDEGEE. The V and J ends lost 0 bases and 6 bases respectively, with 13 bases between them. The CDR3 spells CASSLGRGLGEQYF. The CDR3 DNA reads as TGTGCCAGCAGCTTGGGGCGGGGCCTGGGCGAGCAGTACTTC.

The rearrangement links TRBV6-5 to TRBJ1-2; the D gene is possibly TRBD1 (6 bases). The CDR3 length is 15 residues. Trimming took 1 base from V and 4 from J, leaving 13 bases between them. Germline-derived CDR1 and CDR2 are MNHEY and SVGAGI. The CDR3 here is CASSYLQGLGYGYTF. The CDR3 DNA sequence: TGTGCCAGCAGTTACTTACAGGGCCTCGGCTATGGCTACACCTTC.